The 7 T cell receptor beta chains below all came from one sample that was sequenced in a study of blood T cell repertoires in COVID-19. TCRdb keeps only in-frame clones here, not all; method: immunoSEQ multiplex PCR. Here the sample spans approximately 190,000 clones, under 90% being singletons. The material sequenced was peripheral blood. These receptors were taken from a human donor in a cohort sampled during active COVID-19.

The chain is built from TRBV29-1 and TRBJ1-3; tentatively, D is TRBD1 (6 bases). Trimming shortened V by 2 bases and J by 2 bases, and 7 bases separated the two germline ends. CDR3 length: 13 residues. Germline CDR1 reads SQVTM; CDR2 reads ANQGSEA. The CDR3 DNA sequence: TGCAGCGTTGAAACAGGGACTGGAAACACCATATATTTT. Its translation is CSVETGTGNTIYF.

J is TRBJ2-7 and V is TRBV7-3; tentatively, D is TRBD1 (5 bases). Germline lookup yields CDR1 SGHTA and CDR2 FQGTGA. The CDR3 has 17 amino acids. Trimming shortened V by 4 bases and J by 4 bases, and 23 bases separated the two germline ends. DNA of the CDR3: TGTGCCAGCAGCTCGACAGCCTCAGGCATGCTAGTTTACGAGCAGTACGTC. Protein sequence: CASSSTASGMLVYEQYV.

The chain links TRBV7-2 to TRBJ1-1; no firm D call. Trimming stripped 2 bases from V and 10 bases from J, with 14 bases between. The CDR3 has 13 amino acids. Germline V gene sequence: CDR1 SGHTA, CDR2 FQGNSA. CDR3 protein: CASSLLQPVRAFF. CDR3 bases: TGTGCCAGCAGCTTACTACAGCCGGTGAGAGCTTTCTTT.

V gene TRBV30 combines with J gene TRBJ1-4, with D perhaps TRBD1 (6 bases). V was cut by 5 bases and J by 7 bases, with 11 bases left in between. CDR1 and CDR2 from the germline V gene are GTSNPN and SVGIG (reference sequence). The CDR3 extends over 12 amino acids. This chain's CDR3 is CAWSGASEKLFF. The CDR3 DNA follows: TGTGCCTGGTCAGGGGCAAGTGAAAAACTGTTTTTT.

The chain recombines TRBV14 with TRBJ1-2, with TRBD1 matching over 9 bases. Germline CDR1 SGHDN, CDR2 FVKESK. V shed 2 bases, J shed 4 bases, and the junction held 8 bases outside the gene matches. The CDR3 extends over 16 amino acids. The CDR3 sequence is CASSQPRTGVIYGYTF. CDR3 nucleotide sequence: TGTGCCAGCAGCCAACCGAGGACAGGGGTAATCTATGGCTACACCTTC.

This clone was counted a single time. The rearrangement links TRBV6-5 to TRBJ2-1; 7 bases agree with TRBD2. The germline CDR1 and CDR2 sequences are MNHEY and SVGAGI. After removal of 4 bases from V and 7 bases from J, the junction contained 10 bases not matched to a gene. The CDR3 totals 15 residues. The CDR3 here is CASSFSRLASNEQFF. CDR3 in DNA: TGTGCCAGCAGTTTCTCAAGACTAGCTAGTAATGAGCAGTTCTTC.

The chain links TRBV5-6 to TRBJ2-5; the D is unclear. The CDR3 covers 12 residues. V was trimmed by 3 bases and J by 1 base, leaving 4 bases between them. Germline lookup yields CDR1 SGHDT and CDR2 YYEEEE. The CDR3 DNA follows: TGTGCCAGCAGCTCGTTCCAAGAGACCCAGTACTTC. Its protein product is CASSSFQETQYF.